This TCR beta chain was identified in a study of T cells in localized non-small cell lung cancer. To note about this clone: Its antigen is unidentified.

The protocol was immunoSEQ multiplex PCR, while the TCRdb copy is restricted to in-frame clones and leaves out a portion. The sample lists roughly 39,000 clones, roughly nine tenths seen once, with about 10% in the top ten. Study-wide results and limits: Clonality peaked in uninvolved adjacent lung rather than tumor. A median of around 52 clones ranked among the top 100 in tumor appeared in adjacent lung. Increased T cell density in blood showed an association with longer overall survival. Heterogeneity remains possible because sequencing was limited to only one tumor region.

The TCR sequence derives from a woman aged 40-75 years with stage II lung adenocarcinoma. Sequences were derived from PBMCs, sampled before any cancer treatment.

The CDR3 sequence is CASSLGGTSTDTQYF. The DNA of the CDR3 is TGTGCCAGCAGCTTAGGCGGGACTAGCACAGATACGCAGTATTTT. This sequence joins TRBV7-2 and TRBJ2-3; D is possibly TRBD2 (6 bases). The V end lost 1 base, the J end lost 0 bases, and 8 bases lay between the germline ends. Looked up from germline, CDR1 is SGHTA and CDR2 is FQGNSA. The CDR3 runs 15 residues. Using reference TRBV7-2 and TRBJ2-3 for the parts outside the CDR3, the full variable domain is GAGVSQSPSNKVTEKGKDVELRCDPISGHTALYWYRQSLGQGLEFLIYFQGNSAPDKSGLPSDRFSAERTGGSVSTLTIQRTQQEDSAVYLCASSLGGTSTDTQYFGPGTRLTVL.